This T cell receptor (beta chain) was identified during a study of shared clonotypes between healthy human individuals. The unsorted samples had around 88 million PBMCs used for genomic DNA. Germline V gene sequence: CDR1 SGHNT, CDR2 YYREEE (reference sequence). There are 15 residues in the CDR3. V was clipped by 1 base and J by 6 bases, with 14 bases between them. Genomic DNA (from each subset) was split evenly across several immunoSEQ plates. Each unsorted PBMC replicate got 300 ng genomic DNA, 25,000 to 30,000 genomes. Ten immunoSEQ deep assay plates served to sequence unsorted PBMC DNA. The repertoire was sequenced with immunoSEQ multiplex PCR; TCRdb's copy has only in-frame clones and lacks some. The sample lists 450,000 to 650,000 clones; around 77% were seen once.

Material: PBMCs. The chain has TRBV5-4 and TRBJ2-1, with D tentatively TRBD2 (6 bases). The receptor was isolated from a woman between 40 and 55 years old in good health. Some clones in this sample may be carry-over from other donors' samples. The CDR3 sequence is CASSLPAATSNEQFF. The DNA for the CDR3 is TGTGCCAGCAGCTTGCCCGCCGCGACTAGCAATGAGCAGTTCTTC.